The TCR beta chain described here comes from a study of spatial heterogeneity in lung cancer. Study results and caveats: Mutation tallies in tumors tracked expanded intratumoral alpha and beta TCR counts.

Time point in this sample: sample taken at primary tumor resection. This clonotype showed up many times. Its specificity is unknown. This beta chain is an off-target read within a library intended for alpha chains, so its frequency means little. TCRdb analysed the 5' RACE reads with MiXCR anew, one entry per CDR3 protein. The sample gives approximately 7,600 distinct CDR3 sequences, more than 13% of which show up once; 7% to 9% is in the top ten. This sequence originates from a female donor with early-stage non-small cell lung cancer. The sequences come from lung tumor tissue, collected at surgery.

Here the CDR3 DNA reads TGTGCCAGCAGTTTGGGGACGGACAACACAGATACGCAGTATTTT. Its protein is CASSLGTDNTDTQYF. The chain employs TRBV6-2 or TRBV6-3 and TRBJ2-3; D might be TRBD1 or TRBD2, each matching 5 bases. The CDR3 is 15 residues long. V lost 4 bases and J lost 2, with 13 bases in between. The germline V gene encodes CDR1 MNHEY and CDR2 SVGEGT.